The 8 T cell receptor beta chains given below trace back to one sample, sequenced in a study of siplizumab effects on memory and regulatory T cells. Only in-frame clones appear in the TCRdb table, and some are missing; sequencing was by immunoSEQ multiplex PCR. This table has about 120,000 clones, roughly 94% appearing once. The specimen sequenced was non-Treg CD4+ T cells sorted from blood. All receptors derive from a human donor in good health.

The chain recombines TRBV5-4 with TRBJ2-1, with D uncertain. Germline V CDR1 and CDR2: SGHNT, YYREEE (reference sequence). The CDR3 runs to 17 residues. With 4 bases removed from V and 1 base from J, the gap between germline ends came to 18 bases. The CDR3 DNA reads TGTGCCAGCAGCCCCCGTGGAAGTCGGTTGTCCTACAATGAGCAGTTCTTC. Translation gives CASSPRGSRLSYNEQFF.

The chain carries TRBV5-4 and TRBJ1-1; D uncertain. The CDR3 runs to 14 residues. V lost 3 bases to trimming and J lost 1 base, with 10 bases between them. CDR1 is SGHNT and CDR2 is YYREEE in the germline V gene (reference sequence). The CDR3, as DNA: TGTGCCAGCAGCTCCCGGGGAACGAACACTGAAGCTTTCTTT. This encodes CASSSRGTNTEAFF.

The CDR3: CASSRGTSGYNEQFF. CDR3 sequence (DNA): TGTGCCAGCAGCCGCGGGACTAGCGGTTACAATGAGCAGTTCTTC. The chain combines TRBV11-3 with TRBJ2-1, with 11 bases that match TRBD2. Germline V CDR1 and CDR2: SGHNT, YENEEA. J lost 4 bases, V lost 5 bases, and 4 bases had no gene match. This CDR3 spans 15 amino acids. Looking up the rest from reference TRBV11-3 and TRBJ2-1 gives the full variable domain: EAGVVQSPRYKIIEKKQPVAFWCNPISGHNTLYWYLQNLGQGPELLIRYENEEAVDDSQLPKDRFSAERLKGVDSTLKIQPAELGDSAVYLCASSRGTSGYNEQFFGPGTRLTVL.

The chain joins TRBV27 to TRBJ1-3; perhaps TRBD1 as D (6 bases). The CDR3 totals 14 residues. Germline loops: CDR1 MNHEY, CDR2 SMNVEV (reference sequence). V lost 5 bases and J 2 bases, leaving 10 bases between the germline ends. The CDR3 nucleotides read TGTGCCAGCAGTGGCGGGGGGCCTGGAAACACCATATATTTT. Its protein is CASSGGGPGNTIYF.

The rearrangement joins TRBV5-5 to TRBJ2-2, with no clear D. CDR1 SGHKS and CDR2 YYEKEE come from the germline V gene (reference sequence). The V end was cut by 0 bases, the J end by 4 bases, with 7 bases between. The CDR3 sequence is 14 residues long. For the CDR3, the DNA is TGTGCCAGCAGCTTGGAACACCTCACCGGGGAGCTGTTTTTT. Translated, it gives CASSLEHLTGELFF.

This chain joins TRBV7-2 and TRBJ1-6; D is ambiguous. V gave up 5 bases and J gave up 7 bases, with 12 bases separating them. Germline CDR1 and CDR2: SGHTA and FQGNSA. The CDR3 has 14 amino acids. The CDR3 nucleotides read TGTGCCAGCAGCCCCCCTGGCAGGAATTCACCCCTCCACTTT. Translated, it gives CASSPPGRNSPLHF.

The chain has TRBV29-1 and TRBJ1-1; D gene unclear. The CDR3 contains 10 residues. Trimming took off 3 bases at V and 5 bases at J, with 4 bases between the two ends. Germline CDR1 reads SQVTM; CDR2 reads ANQGSEA. DNA for the CDR3: TGCAGCGTTGAGGAAACTGAAGCTTTCTTT. This encodes CSVEETEAFF.

The chain has TRBV28 and TRBJ1-2; D ambiguous. V lost 6 bases and J 7 bases, leaving 9 bases between the germline ends. CDR1 and CDR2 (germline): MDHEN, SYDVKM. The CDR3 has 11 amino acids. The CDR3 DNA reads as TGTGCCAGCAGAGCAGGTGTTGGCTACACCTTC. It translates to CASRAGVGYTF.